This TCR beta chain was identified during a study of shared clonotypes between healthy human individuals. Positively selected for CCR7, the CD45RO-negative cells used as naive CD8 cells excluded terminally differentiated effector memory CD45RA+ cells. Every donor was a Caucasian adult from Nashville, Tennessee. Deep level was the assay's run setting. TCRdb keeps only in-frame clones here, not all; method: immunoSEQ multiplex PCR. The table has some 2,100,000 clones, approximately 94% seen once; the top ten hold roughly 1.8%. Study-wide results and caveats: Despite large depth, sorted-subset datasets appeared incompletely sequenced. Non-shared clonotypes had lower generation probabilities than clonotypes shared by all four sorted-subset donors.

In the case of this clone: The antigen remains undetermined.

The V and J ends lost 4 bases and 2 bases respectively, with 11 bases between them. The CDR3 extends over 15 amino acids. The germline V gene has CDR1 SGHAT and CDR2 FQNNGV. The TCR comes from a man younger than 35 in good health. Some clones in this sample may be carry-over from other donors' samples. This chain joins TRBV11-2 and TRBJ2-2; D is possibly TRBD1 (5 bases). The sequenced sample was naive CD8+ T cells from PBMCs. This chain's CDR3 is CASSSPGLNTGELFF. CDR3 DNA: TGTGCCAGCAGCTCACCAGGGCTTAACACCGGGGAGCTGTTTTTT.